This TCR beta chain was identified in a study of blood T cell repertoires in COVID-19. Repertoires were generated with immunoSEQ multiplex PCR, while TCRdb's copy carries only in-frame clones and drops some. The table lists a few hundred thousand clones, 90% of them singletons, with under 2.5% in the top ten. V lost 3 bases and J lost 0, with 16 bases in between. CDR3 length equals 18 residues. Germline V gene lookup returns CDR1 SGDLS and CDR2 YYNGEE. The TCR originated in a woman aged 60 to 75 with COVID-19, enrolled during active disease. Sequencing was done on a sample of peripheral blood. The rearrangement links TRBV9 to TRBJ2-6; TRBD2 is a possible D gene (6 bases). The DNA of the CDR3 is TGTGCCAGCAGCGCCGAACCGAGGAGGGCCTCTGGGGCCAACGTCCTGACTTTC. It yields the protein CASSAEPRRASGANVLTF. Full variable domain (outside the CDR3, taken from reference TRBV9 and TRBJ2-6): DSGVTQTPKHLITATGQRVTLRCSPRSGDLSVYWYQQSLDQGLQFLIQYYNGEERAKGNILERFSAQQFPDLHSELNLSSLELGDSALYFCASSAEPRRASGANVLTFGAGSRLTVL.